Below are 21 T cell receptor beta chains sequenced from a single sample in a study of post-analysis software for immune sequencing data. Study-level findings and limits: Several TRBV segments (TRBV5-6, TRBV5-1 and TRBV20-1 among them) occurred more frequently in patients than in controls.

Included in the TCR beta cDNA libraries were unique molecular identifiers. TCRdb redid the calling of the PCR reads with MiXCR, one entry per CDR3 protein. This table holds fewer than 850,000 distinct CDR3 sequences, about 27% found once. For these receptors, no antigen is known. The sequencing sample was made of blood. The receptors derive from a girl under 18 with multiple sclerosis.

The chain carries TRBV5-6 and TRBJ2-7, with 7 bases that match TRBD1. Trimming removed 3 bases from V and 0 bases from J; junction bases left unmatched: 3. The CDR3 extends over 14 amino acids. The germline gives CDR1 SGHDT, CDR2 YYEEEE. The DNA of the CDR3 is TGTGCCAGCAGCTGGGGACAGCCCTCCTACGAGCAGTACTTC. Translated: CASSWGQPSYEQYF.

The chain joins TRBV4-3 to TRBJ2-1; D is ambiguous. V was cut by 0 bases and J by 0 bases, with 9 bases left in between. CDR3 length: 16 residues. Germline lookup yields CDR1 LGHNA and CDR2 YSLEER. Here the CDR3 DNA reads TGCGCCAGCAGCCAAGATTACTCCACCTCCTACAATGAGCAGTTCTTC. It translates to CASSQDYSTSYNEQFF.

The J gene is TRBJ2-7, the V gene TRBV28, with D perhaps TRBD1 or TRBD2 (5 bases each). Per germline, CDR1 MDHEN and CDR2 SYDVKM. The CDR3 consists of 16 residues. The V end lost 6 bases, the J end lost 0 bases, and 18 bases lay between the germline ends. The CDR3 reads CASSRIRGRSSYEQYF. The CDR3 nucleotides are TGTGCCAGCAGCCGTATCCGGGGCAGAAGCTCCTACGAGCAGTACTTC.

This clonotype has a handful of counts. The rearrangement uses TRBV6-5 and TRBJ2-3; possibly TRBD2 for D (6 bases). Between the trimmed V and J ends, which lost 7 bases and 9 bases, there was a span of 20 bases. CDR3 length equals 14 residues. Per germline, CDR1 MNHEY and CDR2 SVGAGI. The CDR3 region is CASIPTGELGTQYF. The CDR3 DNA follows: TGTGCCAGCATACCGACGGGAGAACTAGGGACGCAGTATTTT.

This clonotype was seen repeatedly, ten times or more. CDR3 amino acids: CSVEDPLDTQYF. The CDR3 DNA reads as TGCAGCGTTGAAGACCCGTTAGATACGCAGTATTTT. V usage is TRBV29-1 and J usage is TRBJ2-3, with D hard to call. Germline V gene data show CDR1 as SQVTM and CDR2 as ANQGSEA. Trimming pared 0 bases from V and 5 bases from J, leaving 6 bases between. The CDR3 totals 12 residues.

A few counts support this clonotype. This chain uses TRBV9 with TRBJ2-3; D is unresolved. The CDR3 spans 14 residues. V shed 1 base and J shed 0 bases, with 6 bases lying between them. From germline, CDR1 is SGDLS and CDR2 YYNGEE. As DNA, the CDR3 is TGTGCCAGCAGCGTACCCACAAGCACAGATACGCAGTATTTT. Its translation is CASSVPTSTDTQYF.

This chain links TRBV7-6 with TRBJ2-7; 11 positions match TRBD2. The DNA end is a closer match to TRBJ2-5, so the J assignment may be wrong. The germline CDR1 and CDR2 sequences are SGHVS and FNYEAQ. The CDR3 has 17 amino acids. This CDR3 is CASSEFLSGGVVKTQYF. The DNA for the CDR3 is TGTGCCAGCAGTGAATTCCTTAGCGGGGGGGTGGTAAAGACCCAGTACTTC.

In DNA form, the CDR3 reads TGTGCCAGCAGCTTCCCCTCGGGCGGGGGTCAATTCGGCTTCCGGTTCTTC. Its translation: CASSFPSGGGQFGFRFF. The rearrangement joins TRBV7-2 to TRBJ2-1; TRBD2 matches 7 bases. Unmatched junction bases numbered 23, after V lost 3 bases and J lost 15 bases. Germline V gene data show CDR1 as SGHTA and CDR2 as FQGNSA. This CDR3 comprises 17 residues.

The genes are TRBV13 and TRBJ1-2, with a possible D match to TRBD1 (5 bases). Germline values: CDR1 PRHDT, CDR2 FYEKMQ (reference sequence). V was clipped by 1 base and J by 7 bases, with 16 bases between them. The CDR3 sequence is 15 residues long. CDR3 sequence (DNA): TGTGCCAGCAGCTTAGCCCAGGGTCCCCCCTCTGGCTACACCTTC. Encoded protein: CASSLAQGPPSGYTF. Full variable domain (outside the CDR3, taken from reference TRBV13 and TRBJ1-2): AAGVIQSPRHLIKEKRETATLKCYPIPRHDTVYWYQQGPGQDPQFLISFYEKMQSDKGSIPDRFSAQQFSDYHSELNMSSLELGDSALYFCASSLAQGPPSGYTFGSGTRLTVV.

This clonotype was seen repeatedly, ten times or more. The J gene is TRBJ1-5, the V gene TRBV27; D remains unclear. Germline V gene sequence: CDR1 MNHEY, CDR2 SMNVEV (reference sequence). There are 13 residues in the CDR3. V was trimmed by 5 bases and J by 0 bases, leaving 5 bases between them. The CDR3 sequence: CASSRYSNQPQHF. Written as DNA, the CDR3 is TGTGCCAGCAGTCGGTATAGCAATCAGCCCCAGCATTTT.

This clonotype was counted between two and nine times. The chain recombines TRBV10-3 with TRBJ1-1, with 9 bases that match TRBD1. J gave up 3 bases and V 9 bases, and 8 bases lay outside the gene matches. The CDR3 totals 14 residues. Germline CDR1 reads ENHRY; CDR2 reads SYGVKD. CDR3 sequence: CAIRDREDHTEAFF. CDR3 in DNA: TGTGCCATAAGGGACAGGGAGGATCACACTGAAGCTTTCTTT.

This clonotype was observed a few times. The J gene is TRBJ1-5, the V gene TRBV2; D uncertain. Deletions cut 4 bases from V and 9 bases from J, with 13 bases between. The CDR3 length is 13 residues. Germline V CDR1 and CDR2: SNHLY, FYNNEI. CDR3 in amino acids: CASSAGGFRPQHF. In DNA form, the CDR3 reads TGTGCCAGCAGTGCGGGCGGATTCAGGCCCCAGCATTTT.

This chain connects TRBV6-1 to TRBJ1-5, with D perhaps matching TRBD1 (5 bases). The CDR3 is made up of 15 amino acids. The germline V and J ends were trimmed by 6 bases and 0 bases, with 12 bases remaining between them. Germline V gene lookup returns CDR1 MNHNS and CDR2 SASEGT. CDR3 DNA sequence: TGTGCCAGCAGGTGGACATTGTTTAGCAATCAGCCCCAGCATTTT. It is translated as CASRWTLFSNQPQHF.

This clonotype came up a few times. The chain uses TRBV28 and TRBJ2-1; tentative D call: TRBD1 (5 bases). Germline lookup yields CDR1 MDHEN and CDR2 SYDVKM. The CDR3 has 12 residues. V lost 3 bases, J lost 9 bases, and 9 bases lay in between. The chain's CDR3 is CASSFRGTEQFF. The CDR3 region has the DNA TGTGCCAGCAGTTTTAGGGGTACTGAGCAGTTCTTC.

The chain links TRBV10-3 to TRBJ1-5; D gene unclear. The germline V gene encodes CDR1 ENHRY and CDR2 SYGVKD. Trimming took off 2 bases at V and 6 bases at J, with 11 bases between the two ends. This CDR3 contains 14 residues. The CDR3 region has the DNA TGTGCCATCAGTGAGAGCCGGGTAGGTCAGCCCCAGCATTTT. It is translated as CAISESRVGQPQHF.

This clonotype showed up many times. The CDR3, as DNA: TGTGCCAGCAGCAATACGATCGGACAGGGAGGTACGCAGTATTTT. This encodes CASSNTIGQGGTQYF. The rearrangement uses TRBV7-2 and TRBJ2-3; TRBD1 matches 8 bases. The germline gives CDR1 SGHTA, CDR2 FQGNSA. J gave up 8 bases and V 5 bases, and 12 bases lay outside the gene matches. This CDR3 comprises 15 residues.

The chain joins TRBV29-1 to TRBJ2-3; no definite D call. CDR1 and CDR2 (germline): SQVTM, ANQGSEA. The germline V and J ends were trimmed by 0 bases and 3 bases, with 4 bases remaining between them. The CDR3 spans 12 residues. In DNA form, the CDR3 reads TGCAGCGTTGAAGAGGATACAGATACGCAGTATTTT. This sequence encodes CSVEEDTDTQYF.

This clonotype came up many times. The rearrangement links TRBV6-5 to TRBJ2-7; 7 bases agree with TRBD2. Unmatched junction bases numbered 12, after V lost 6 bases and J lost 1 base. CDR3 length: 16 residues. The germline gives CDR1 MNHEY, CDR2 SVGAGI. The CDR3 loop is CASSPVGGEGSYEQYF. The DNA for the CDR3 is TGTGCCAGCAGCCCCGTAGGAGGGGAGGGGTCCTACGAGCAGTACTTC.

This clonotype was recorded at least ten times. This rearrangement joins TRBV10-1 to TRBJ2-7; tentative D call: TRBD1 (5 bases). Trimming removed 3 bases at V and 0 bases at J, with 9 bases between. Germline V CDR1 and CDR2: WNHNN, SYGVQD (reference sequence). The CDR3 runs 14 residues. As DNA, the CDR3 is TGCGCCAGCAGTGAAGCAGGGTCCTCCTACGAGCAGTACTTC. Amino acid sequence: CASSEAGSSYEQYF.

V and J are TRBV28 and TRBJ1-5; D perhaps matches TRBD1 (6 bases). V lost 4 bases, J lost 0 bases, and 10 bases lay in between. Germline assignment: CDR1 MDHEN and CDR2 SYDVKM. The CDR3 covers 15 residues. The chain's CDR3 is CASSSQGFSNQPQHF. In DNA, the CDR3 is TGTGCCAGCAGTTCTCAGGGGTTTAGCAATCAGCCCCAGCATTTT.

V and J are TRBV20-1 and TRBJ2-1; 15 positions agree with TRBD2. V gave up 0 bases and J gave up 14 bases; unmatched junction bases: 8. Germline lookup yields CDR1 DFQATT and CDR2 SNEGSKA (reference sequence). The CDR3 length is 15 residues. CDR3 DNA: TGCAGTGCTAGAGACCGCGGGACTAGCGGGGGGAGCGAGTTCTTC. It specifies CSARDRGTSGGSEFF.